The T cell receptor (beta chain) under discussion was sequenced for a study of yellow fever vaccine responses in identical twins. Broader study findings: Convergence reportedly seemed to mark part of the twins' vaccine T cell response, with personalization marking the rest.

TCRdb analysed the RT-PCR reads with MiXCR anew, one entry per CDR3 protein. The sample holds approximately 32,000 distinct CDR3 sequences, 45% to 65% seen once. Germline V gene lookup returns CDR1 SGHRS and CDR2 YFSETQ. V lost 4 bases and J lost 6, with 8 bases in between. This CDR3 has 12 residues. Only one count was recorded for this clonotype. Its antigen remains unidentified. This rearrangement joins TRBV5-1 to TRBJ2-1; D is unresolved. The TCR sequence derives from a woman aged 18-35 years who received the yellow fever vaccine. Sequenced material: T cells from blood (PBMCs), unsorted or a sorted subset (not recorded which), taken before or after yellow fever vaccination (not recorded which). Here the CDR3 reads CASSPDFNEQFF. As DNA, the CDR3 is TGCGCCAGCAGCCCCGACTTCAATGAGCAGTTCTTC.